The clone carrying this TCR beta chain was detected ten times or more. The CDR3 spans 15 residues. Per germline, CDR1 SEHNR and CDR2 FQNEAQ (reference sequence). The V and J ends lost 4 bases and 1 base respectively, with 13 bases between them. These data come from a study of T cells in Graves' hyperthyroidism and ophthalmopathy. Diagnoses were established using clinical symptoms, serum thyroxine and TRAb, thyroid ultrasound and orbital computed tomography. TCR beta CDR3 regions were amplified from RNA. When the TCR CDR3 underwent first-round RT-PCR, the HTBI primer set was used. TCRdb fed the multiplex PCR reads into MiXCR, producing one record per CDR3 protein. Of 550,000 to 700,000 distinct CDR3 sequences in the sample, around 15% were seen once.

The chain couples TRBV7-9 to TRBJ1-2; D is ambiguous. What was sequenced was blood. This receptor was identified in a woman in her thirties or forties with Graves' ophthalmopathy. The CDR3 loop reads CASSSGLIRNYGYTF. The CDR3 DNA is TGTGCCAGCAGCTCCGGGTTAATACGTAACTATGGCTACACCTTC.